Presented here are 4 T cell receptor beta chains from one specimen sequenced in a study of molecular identifiers for immune sequencing clone quantification. TCRdb reanalysed the PCR reads using MiXCR and keeps one entry per CDR3 protein. Of about 640,000 distinct CDR3 sequences in the sample, approximately 20% were seen once. The sequenced sample was naive CD8+ T cells from blood, with Jurkat cell RNA spiked in. Specified subset: FACS-sorted CD8+CD4-CCR7+CD45RA+ naive T cells. These receptors were taken from a human donor in good health. Some libraries in this study had Jurkat cell RNA spiked in.

About this clonotype itself: Given a much more abundant clone one base away, this may be a read error. This rearrangement joins TRBV11-2 to TRBJ2-7; D uncertain. Per germline, CDR1 SGHAT and CDR2 FQNNGV. V was clipped by 5 bases and J by 0 bases, with 17 bases between them. This CDR3 contains 16 residues. The DNA of the CDR3 is TGTGCCAGCAGCCTGATGGGTTTACCTATCTCCTACGAGCAGTACTTC. This translates into CASSLMGLPISYEQYF.

This rearrangement joins TRBV14 to TRBJ2-3; no definite D call. Germline lookup yields CDR1 SGHDN and CDR2 FVKESK. Deletions cut 3 bases from V and 10 bases from J, with 11 bases between. The CDR3 loop spans 12 amino acids. The CDR3 DNA is TGTGCCAGCAGCCAGCCTAAGATGGCGCAGTATTTT. Its translation is CASSQPKMAQYF.

V usage is TRBV20-1 and J usage is TRBJ2-2, with 9 bases identical to TRBD1. Germline V gene sequence: CDR1 DFQATT, CDR2 SNEGSKA (reference sequence). The CDR3 has 14 residues. Unmatched junction bases numbered 8, after V lost 6 bases and J lost 6 bases. CDR3 amino acids: CSAPGQGIAGELFF. The CDR3 DNA is TGCAGTGCACCGGGACAGGGTATCGCCGGGGAGCTGTTTTTT.

The chain employs TRBV20-1 and TRBJ2-1; a possible D gene is TRBD2 (6 bases). The CDR3 is made up of 13 amino acids. Trimming took off 6 bases at V and 4 bases at J, with 13 bases between the two ends. The germline V gene encodes CDR1 DFQATT and CDR2 SNEGSKA (reference sequence). CDR3 nucleotides: TGCAGTGCCGGCCCGGGACTGTACAATGAGCAGTTCTTC. Protein product: CSAGPGLYNEQFF.